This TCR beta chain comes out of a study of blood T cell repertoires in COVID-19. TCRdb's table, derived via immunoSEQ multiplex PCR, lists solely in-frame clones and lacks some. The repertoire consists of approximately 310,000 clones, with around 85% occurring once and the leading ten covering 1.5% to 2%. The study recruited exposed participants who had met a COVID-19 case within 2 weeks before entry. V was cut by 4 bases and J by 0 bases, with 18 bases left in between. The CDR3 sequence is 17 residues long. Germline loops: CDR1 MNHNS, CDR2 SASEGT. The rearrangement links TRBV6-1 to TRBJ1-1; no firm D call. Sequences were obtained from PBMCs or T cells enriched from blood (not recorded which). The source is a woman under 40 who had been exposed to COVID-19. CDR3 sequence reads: CASSGAVNRALNTEAFF. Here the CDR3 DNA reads TGTGCCAGCAGTGGAGCAGTCAACCGAGCTTTGAACACTGAAGCTTTCTTT.